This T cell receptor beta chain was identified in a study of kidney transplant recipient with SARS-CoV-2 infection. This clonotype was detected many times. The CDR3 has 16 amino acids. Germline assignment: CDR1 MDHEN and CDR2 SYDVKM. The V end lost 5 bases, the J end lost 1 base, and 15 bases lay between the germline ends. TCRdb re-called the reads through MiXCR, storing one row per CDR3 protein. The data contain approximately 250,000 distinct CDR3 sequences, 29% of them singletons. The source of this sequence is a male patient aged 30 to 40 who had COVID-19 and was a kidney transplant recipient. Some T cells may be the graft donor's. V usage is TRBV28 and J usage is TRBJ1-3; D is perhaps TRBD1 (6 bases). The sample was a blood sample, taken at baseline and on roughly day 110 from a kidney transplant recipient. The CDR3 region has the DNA TGTGCCAGCAGTCCCACAGGGCGGATATCTGGAAACACCATATATTTT. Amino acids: CASSPTGRISGNTIYF.